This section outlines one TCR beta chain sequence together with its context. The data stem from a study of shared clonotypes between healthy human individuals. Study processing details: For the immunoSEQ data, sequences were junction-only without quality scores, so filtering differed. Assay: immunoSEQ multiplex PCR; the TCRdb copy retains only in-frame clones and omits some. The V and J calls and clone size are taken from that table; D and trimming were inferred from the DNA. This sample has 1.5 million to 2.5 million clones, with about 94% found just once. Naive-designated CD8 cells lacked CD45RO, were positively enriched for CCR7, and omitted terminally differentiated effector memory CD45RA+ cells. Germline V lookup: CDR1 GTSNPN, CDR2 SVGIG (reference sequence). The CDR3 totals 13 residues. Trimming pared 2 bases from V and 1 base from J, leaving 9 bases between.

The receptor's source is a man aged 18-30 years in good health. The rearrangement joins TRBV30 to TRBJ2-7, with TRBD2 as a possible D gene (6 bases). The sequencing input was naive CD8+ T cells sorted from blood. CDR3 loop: CAWSKGGSYEQYF. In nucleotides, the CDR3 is TGTGCCTGGAGTAAGGGAGGATCCTACGAGCAGTACTTC.